These 5 T cell receptor beta chains share one sample of origin, sequenced in a study of T cell responses to AZD1222 COVID-19 vaccine. The data were produced by immunoSEQ multiplex PCR, yet TCRdb's version contains in-frame clones alone and is incomplete. The sample lists 70,000 to 80,000 clones, around 86% occurring once. The sequencing here drew on peripheral blood, taken on day 0 of AZD1222 vaccination. The receptor set was obtained from an adult in good health.

The chain links TRBV30 to TRBJ1-4, with 9 nucleotides matching TRBD1. The germline V gene has CDR1 GTSNPN and CDR2 SVGIG (reference sequence). The CDR3 length is 14 residues. With V trimmed by 4 bases and J by 4 bases, 4 bases remained unmatched. The CDR3 DNA is TGTGCCTGGACAAAGGACAGGGGTAATGAAAAACTGTTTTTT. It codes for CAWTKDRGNEKLFF.

This clone was observed a few times. This chain connects TRBV30 to TRBJ2-1; 10 bases are shared with TRBD1. Losses at the gene ends were 5 bases for V and 3 bases for J; bases not matched to a gene: 7. The CDR3 length is 15 residues. In germline, CDR1 is GTSNPN, CDR2 SVGIG (reference sequence). In DNA, the CDR3 is TGTGCCTGGGCCGCCGGGACAGGGGTCTACAATGAGCAGTTCTTC. The encoded protein is CAWAAGTGVYNEQFF.

The V gene is TRBV5-1, the J gene TRBJ1-1, with D possibly being TRBD1 (6 bases). The CDR3 runs 16 residues. Germline lookup yields CDR1 SGHRS and CDR2 YFSETQ. Deletions cut 4 bases from V and 1 base from J, with 17 bases between. CDR3 sequence reads: CASSPRTVISNTEAFF. CDR3 sequence (DNA): TGCGCCAGCAGCCCAAGGACAGTAATTTCGAACACTGAAGCTTTCTTT.

This clone was observed a handful of times. The chain carries TRBV11-2 and TRBJ1-1, with D perhaps TRBD1 (5 bases). V was shortened by 1 base and J by 5 bases, with 11 bases between the two germline ends. This CDR3 comprises 14 residues. The germline gives CDR1 SGHAT, CDR2 FQNNGV. CDR3 protein: CASSLGGAGTEAFF. The CDR3 nucleotides are TGTGCCAGCAGCTTAGGGGGCGCAGGGACTGAAGCTTTCTTT.

The chain uses TRBV5-1 and TRBJ2-6; 9 nucleotides agree with TRBD1. The CDR3 has 14 amino acids. The V segment lost 0 bases and the J segment 9 bases; nucleotides outside the gene matches: 1. The germline gives CDR1 SGHRS, CDR2 YFSETQ. The chain's CDR3 is CASSLDRGHNVLTF. CDR3 DNA sequence: TGCGCCAGCAGCTTGGACAGGGGGCACAACGTCCTGACTTTC.